The 3 T cell receptor beta chains below come from one sample, sequenced in a study of regulatory T cells in long-lasting Graves disease (TCRdb year 2021). What the time point label conveys for this sample: persistent/refractory GD, antithyroid drugs over 5 years with positive TRAb. RNA was extracted from PBMCs in TRIzol for both TCR sequencing and RNA sequencing. Library preparation used multiplex PCR. The reads were generated on an Illumina HiSeq 4000. TCR beta libraries were built with iRepertoire HTBI primers and Arm-PCR amplification of CDR3 regions. TCRdb passed the public sequencing reads through fastp at Q25 and MiXCR, retaining productive beta sequences. When rows share a CDR3 protein, they turn into one entry using the most common DNA and genes. The sample yields a few hundred thousand distinct CDR3 sequences; roughly 24% were counted once. The ten largest clones capture under 35% of the sample.

This material consisted of peripheral blood mononuclear cells (PBMCs), taken when the disease was refractory, from a patient treated with antithyroid drugs. Source of these receptors: a woman between 40 and 50 years old with Graves disease. Donor details come from another sample of the same person, matched by shared clones.

This clonotype occurred many times. The rearrangement links TRBV28 to TRBJ2-5, with D possibly being TRBD1 or TRBD2 (6 bases each). Trimming took 4 bases from V and 7 from J, leaving 13 bases between them. Germline CDR1 and CDR2: MDHEN and SYDVKM. The CDR3 runs 13 residues. The CDR3: CASSSRGRGTQYF. CDR3 DNA: TGTGCCAGCAGTTCTCGGGGGCGCGGGACCCAGTACTTC.

Points on this clonotype: A much larger clone is a single base away; this may be a read error. This chain uses TRBV7-8 with TRBJ2-7; D is possibly TRBD1 (5 bases). The CDR3 has 14 amino acids. In germline, CDR1 is SGHVS, CDR2 FQNEAQ. CDR3 region: CANSLHRSSYEQYF. The CDR3 DNA is TGTGCCAACAGCTTACACAGGAGCTCCTACGAGCAGTACTTC.

The chain couples TRBV28 to TRBJ2-5; 12 nucleotides line up with TRBD2. Trimming at V came to 6 bases and at J to 5 bases, leaving 10 bases not matched to a gene. This CDR3 has 16 amino acids. Germline CDR1 MDHEN, CDR2 SYDVKM. CDR3: CASSQAASGRVETQYF. The CDR3 DNA sequence: TGTGCCAGCAGCCAAGCCGCTAGCGGGAGGGTGGAGACCCAGTACTTC.